These T cell receptor beta chains were read from a single sample in a study of shared clonotypes between healthy human individuals. Profiling relied on immunoSEQ multiplex PCR, and the TCRdb table lists in-frame clones only, not all of them. The sample carries approximately 1.4 million clones, nearly 99% recorded once. The sample taken for sequencing was naive CD4+ T cells sorted from blood. These receptors originate from a man aged 25-40 years in good health. The CDR3 runs from the conserved cysteine through the conserved F or W. Each record gives: V gene, clone size, D gene, J gene, CDR3 DNA, CDR3 protein. The D gene is left open where the match is weak. Size is stated for part of the rows, as once, few or many counts, or as a class when the clone is expanded.

v_gene: TRBV27
abundance: .
d_gene: TRBD2
j_gene: TRBJ2-5
CDR3nt: TGTGCCAGCAGTTTATCTCACCCCGGACTCGCGGGAGTGGGGGAGACCCAGTACTTC
CDR3aa: CASSLSHPGLAGVGETQYF

v_gene: TRBV2
abundance: .
d_gene: .
j_gene: TRBJ1-3
CDR3nt: TGTGCCAGCAGTGAGGGAAGGGGCAACACCATATATTTT
CDR3aa: CASSEGRGNTIYF

v_gene: TRBV5-5
abundance: once
d_gene: .
j_gene: TRBJ1-3
CDR3nt: TGTGCCACTTCCCGGGACTGGAGCTCTGGAAACACCATATATTTT
CDR3aa: CATSRDWSSGNTIYF

v_gene: TRBV6-6
abundance: .
d_gene: .
j_gene: TRBJ1-2
CDR3nt: TGTGCCAGCAGTATGTCGCTGGAGGTGGGCTACACCTTC
CDR3aa: CASSMSLEVGYTF

v_gene: TRBV29-1
abundance: .
d_gene: TRBD1
j_gene: TRBJ2-5
CDR3nt: TGCAGCGTTCAACGACAGGGCGGGGAGACCCAGTACTTC
CDR3aa: CSVQRQGGETQYF

v_gene: TRBV5-1
abundance: .
d_gene: .
j_gene: TRBJ1-2
CDR3nt: TGCGCCAGCAGCTTGGGCCGGCAGGGGTATGGCTACACCTTC
CDR3aa: CASSLGRQGYGYTF

v_gene: TRBV19
abundance: .
d_gene: .
j_gene: TRBJ2-1
CDR3nt: TGTGCCAGTAGTATAGAGTCGAGAGAGCAGTTCTTC
CDR3aa: CASSIESREQFF

v_gene: TRBV7-2
abundance: .
d_gene: .
j_gene: TRBJ2-6
CDR3nt: TGTGCCAGCAGCATACCGGGACATCTCTCTGGGGCCAACGTCCTGACTTTC
CDR3aa: CASSIPGHLSGANVLTF

v_gene: TRBV10-3
abundance: .
d_gene: TRBD1
j_gene: TRBJ2-7
CDR3nt: TGTGCCATTAGCCTATACCGGGATCAGGGGGACGAGCAGTACTTC
CDR3aa: CAISLYRDQGDEQYF

v_gene: TRBV7-2
abundance: .
d_gene: .
j_gene: TRBJ2-3
CDR3nt: TGTGCCAGCAGCGGGAGGCGGGTTCGGGGGAGCACAGATACGCAGTATTTT
CDR3aa: CASSGRRVRGSTDTQYF

v_gene: TRBV18
abundance: .
d_gene: .
j_gene: TRBJ1-3
CDR3nt: TGTGCCAGCTCACCGCAAATGATCGCAGGAAACACCATATATTTT
CDR3aa: CASSPQMIAGNTIYF